The 8 T cell receptor beta chains presented below share a single source sample, sequenced in a study of metastatic and nonmetastatic thyroid tumors. TCRdb re-clonotyped the PCR reads via MiXCR. The sample holds about 5,400 clones, 33% seen once. Every patient was untreated before thyroid surgery. Sequencing input: adjacent normal tissue. The source of these receptors is a female donor with papillary thyroid cancer or a benign thyroid nodule (not recorded which). Some clones in this sample may be carry-over from other donors' samples.

The rearrangement uses TRBV19 and TRBJ1-5; D is unclear. Trimming left V 5 bases short and J 0 bases short, with 11 bases between. The CDR3 covers 15 residues. Germline assignment: CDR1 LNHDA and CDR2 SQIVND (reference sequence). The CDR3 loop reads CASSSVSGSNQPQHF. The CDR3 DNA reads as TGTGCCAGTAGTTCGGTATCGGGTAGCAATCAGCCCCAGCATTTT.

The chain couples TRBV27 to TRBJ2-3, with no clear D. Trimming took off 3 bases at V and 3 bases at J, with 13 bases between the two ends. The CDR3 has 15 amino acids. Germline V gene lookup returns CDR1 MNHEY and CDR2 SMNVEV (reference sequence). Here the CDR3 DNA reads TGTGCCAGCAGTTTGAGGACCCAGCAAACAGATACGCAGTATTTT. Its translation is CASSLRTQQTDTQYF.

This clone came up a few times. The chain has TRBV6-1 and TRBJ2-2; possibly TRBD1 for D (5 bases). The V gene's germline CDR1 is MNHNS and CDR2 SASEGT. Trimming cost V 4 bases and J 4 bases, with 13 bases left between them. The CDR3 has 15 residues. The CDR3 region is CASSVNSGRTGELFF. CDR3 nucleotides: TGTGCCAGCAGTGTGAATTCAGGGCGCACCGGGGAGCTGTTTTTT.

V usage is TRBV19 and J usage is TRBJ2-2; D is undetermined. CDR3 length: 14 amino acids. V dropped 7 bases and J dropped 1 base, with 10 bases sitting between them. Per germline, CDR1 LNHDA and CDR2 SQIVND (reference sequence). Written as DNA, the CDR3 is TGTGCCAGTAAAAATAAGGAGAACACCGGGGAGCTGTTTTTT. It encodes CASKNKENTGELFF.

Only a few counts were recorded for this clone. The V call is TRBV20-1, the J call TRBJ2-7, with 13 positions matching TRBD2. J lost 2 bases, V lost 3 bases, and 4 bases had no gene match. CDR3 size: 15 residues. Germline V gives CDR1 DFQATT, CDR2 SNEGSKA (reference sequence). This chain's CDR3 is CSASLGLAGAYEQYF. CDR3 nucleotide sequence: TGCAGTGCTAGCCTCGGACTAGCGGGGGCCTACGAGCAGTACTTC.

This rearrangement joins TRBV5-1 to TRBJ2-2; TRBD2 matches 11 bases. Per germline, CDR1 SGHRS and CDR2 YFSETQ. Germline trimming cut 3 bases from V and 4 bases from J; bases unmatched to any gene: 5. CDR3 length equals 16 residues. The CDR3 nucleotides read TGCGCCAGCAGCTCCGGGACTAGCGGAATCACCGGGGAGCTGTTTTTT. This gives the protein CASSSGTSGITGELFF.

This chain links TRBV4-1 with TRBJ1-5; maybe TRBD1 (5 bases). This CDR3 comprises 16 residues. V lost 0 bases, J lost 5 bases, and 14 bases lay in between. Germline CDR1 reads MGHRA; CDR2 reads YSYEKL. The CDR3 spells CASSQDYGGTDQPQHF. The CDR3 bases are TGCGCCAGCAGCCAAGATTATGGGGGGACGGATCAGCCCCAGCATTTT.

CDR3 loop: CASGIGGAKETQYF. DNA for the CDR3: TGTGCCAGCGGTATAGGGGGGGCGAAGGAGACCCAGTACTTC. V is TRBV6-2 or TRBV6-3 and J is TRBJ2-5, with D tentatively TRBD2 (7 bases). V gave up 8 bases and J gave up 5 bases, with 18 bases separating them. Germline V gene lookup returns CDR1 MNHEY and CDR2 SVGEGT. The length of the CDR3 is 14 residues.